The 9 T cell receptor beta chains listed next were all sequenced from one sample in a study of tumor-infiltrating lymphocytes in primary liver carcinoma. Germline DNA was also extracted, and blood RNA derived from unsorted whole blood. From approximately 500 ng total RNA, TCR beta cDNA was generated with a primer in the constant region. Three nested multiplex PCR rounds, a slightly modified ARM-PCR method, built the TCR beta libraries. The first two PCR rounds used TRBV1-TRBV30 primers with a Cbeta primer, roughly 10 cycles each. TCRdb reanalysed the multiplex PCR reads using MiXCR and keeps one entry per CDR3 protein. The sample records about 330,000 distinct CDR3 sequences, around three fifths being singletons. Sequenced: peripheral blood. These receptors were taken from a man aged 40-55 years with primary liver carcinoma and hepatitis B virus infection.

Remarks on this clonotype: A read error may produce the germline difference seen at one junction end. The chain recombines TRBV6-1 with TRBJ2-3; the D is unclear. CDR1 and CDR2 from the germline V gene are MNHNS and SASEGT. This CDR3 is 17 amino acids long. CDR3 amino acids: CASSEAQFGRSTDMQYF. The CDR3 DNA is TGTGCCAGCAGTGAAGCGCAATTTGGAAGGAGCACAGATATGCAGTATTTC.

As regards this clonotype: This may stem from a read error, because a much larger clone lies one nucleotide away. V usage is TRBV10-3 and J usage is TRBJ1-5; D gene ambiguous. The CDR3 has 13 residues. Germline V lookup: CDR1 ENHRY, CDR2 SYGVKD. The CDR3 DNA follows: TGTGCCATCAGTCCAGGCAGTAATCAGCCCAAGCATTTT. Encoded protein: CAISPGSNQPKHF.

The chain uses TRBV12-5 and TRBJ2-7; TRBD1 agrees at 10 bases. V was pared by 5 bases and J by 5 bases, with 9 bases of the junction left unmatched. The V gene's germline CDR1 is LGHNT and CDR2 FRNRAP. This CDR3 contains 15 residues. The CDR3 DNA follows: TGTGCTAGTGGTCTGCCGGGACAGGGGAACGACGAGCAGTACTTC. This encodes CASGLPGQGNDEQYF.

Note on this clonotype: Possible read error: a much larger clone is one base away. The gene calls are TRBV6-6 and TRBJ2-7, with D perhaps TRBD1 or TRBD2 (6 bases each). The germline V gene encodes CDR1 MNHNY and CDR2 SVGAGI (reference sequence). The CDR3 sequence is 13 residues long. CDR3 region: CASWRGERYERYF. DNA of the CDR3: TGTGCCAGCTGGAGGGGGGAACGATACGAGCGGTACTTC.

As concerns this clonotype: This may be a read error, as it is one base from a much larger clone. This chain links TRBV29-1 with TRBJ2-7; 7 bases are a match to TRBD1. This CDR3 contains 12 residues. Germline CDR1 is SQVTM and CDR2 is ANQGSEA. CDR3 DNA sequence: TGCGGCGATCTGGACAGGCCCCACGAGCAGTACTTC. Translation: CGDLDRPHEQYF.

Of note for this clonotype: One end of the junction is discordant with germline, which a read error may explain. The chain recombines TRBV12-3 or TRBV12-4 with TRBJ1-1; 7 nucleotides agree with TRBD1. The CDR3 extends over 14 amino acids. In nucleotides, the CDR3 is TGTGCCAGCAGGAAAAGACAGGGTGGCACTGAAGTTTTCTTT. Protein sequence: CASRKRQGGTEVFF.

On this clonotype: A much more abundant neighbour one base away suggests this may be a read error. V and J are TRBV10-3 and TRBJ1-2, with D perhaps TRBD1 (6 bases). The CDR3 length is 15 residues. Germline CDR1 and CDR2: ENHRY and SYGVKD. CDR3 coding DNA: TGTACCATCAGTGACCGGGAGCACAGGGCATATGGCTACACCTTC. Residues: CTISDREHRAYGYTF.

This clonotype was seen a handful of times. The rearrangement joins TRBV25-1 to TRBJ2-7; 9 bases line up with TRBD1. The CDR3 covers 13 residues. The trim removed 6 bases at V and 7 bases at J, leaving 7 bases unmatched. The germline gives CDR1 MGHDK, CDR2 SYGVNS. CDR3 sequence: CASSGQGTREQYF. The CDR3 region has the DNA TGTGCCAGCAGCGGACAGGGGACTCGAGAGCAGTACTTC.

This clonotype was seen ten or more times. The chain recombines TRBV6-1 with TRBJ2-2; D is undetermined. V was shortened by 5 bases and J by 11 bases, with 12 bases between the two germline ends. Germline CDR1 reads MNHNS; CDR2 reads SASEGT. The CDR3 spans 12 residues. The CDR3 loop reads CASSRMHGELFF. The CDR3 DNA reads TGTGCCAGCAGTCGAATGCATGGAGAGCTGTTTTTT.